The 21 T cell receptor beta chains below come from one sample, sequenced in a study of T cell repertoires in cytomegalovirus infection. TCRdb re-called the reads through MiXCR, storing one row per CDR3 protein. Of roughly 760,000 distinct CDR3 sequences listed, roughly 35% are singletons. Source material: PBMCs. These receptors were taken from a human donor in good health (CMV status not recorded). Some clones in this sample may be carry-over from other donors' samples.

The table lists this clonotype with a few counts. This rearrangement joins TRBV28 to TRBJ2-7, with D perhaps given as TRBD1 or TRBD2 (5 bases each). Germline loops: CDR1 MDHEN, CDR2 SYDVKM. The V end lost 7 bases, the J end lost 6 bases, and 28 bases lay between the germline ends. The CDR3 loop spans 17 amino acids. The CDR3 here is CASKRRGTGLYFTEQYF. CDR3 in DNA: TGTGCCAGCAAACGACGGGGAACAGGTCTGTATTTCACCGAGCAGTACTTC.

The chain has TRBV6-4 and TRBJ1-1, with 8 bases matching TRBD1. The CDR3 length is 17 residues. The germline gives CDR1 MRHNA, CDR2 SNTAGT. With 9 bases clipped from V and 6 bases from J, the junction kept 21 bases outside the gene matches. The CDR3 sequence is CASTTRTKQGGGPEAFF. The CDR3 coding sequence is TGTGCCAGTACAACCAGGACGAAACAGGGGGGGGGACCTGAAGCTTTCTTT.

This clonotype has a handful of counts. The chain links TRBV7-9 to TRBJ2-7, with D tentatively TRBD1 (6 bases). CDR3 length equals 15 residues. V was pared by 5 bases and J by 3 bases, with 17 bases between. The germline gives CDR1 SEHNR, CDR2 FQNEAQ (reference sequence). CDR3 sequence: CASSRTGTSYYEQYF. For the CDR3, the DNA is TGTGCCAGCAGCCGGACCGGGACAAGTTACTACGAGCAGTACTTC.

In the case of this clonotype: It may be a read error: a sequence one base away is much more abundant. This chain joins TRBV7-8 and TRBJ1-6; TRBD1 might be the D (5 bases). Trimming shortened V by 0 bases and J by 7 bases, and 13 bases separated the two germline ends. Per the germline V gene, CDR1 is SGHVS and CDR2 is FQNEAQ. This CDR3 has 16 residues. In nucleotides, the CDR3 is TGTGCCAGCAGCTTAGCGGTCAGGGTGCGGAATTCACCCCTCCACTTT. The encoded protein is CASSLAVRVRNSPLHF.

The chain joins TRBV30 to TRBJ1-1; the match to TRBD1 covers 8 bases. With V trimmed by 7 bases and J by 4 bases, 11 bases remained unmatched. Germline assignment: CDR1 GTSNPN and CDR2 SVGIG (reference sequence). The CDR3 extends over 14 amino acids. In nucleotides, the CDR3 is TGTGCCTCCAAAGACGTAGGGACAGGCACTGAAGCTTTCTTT. Amino acid sequence: CASKDVGTGTEAFF.

The chain joins TRBV28 to TRBJ1-2; D unclear. This CDR3 is built from 15 residues. CDR1 is MDHEN, CDR2 SYDVKM, per germline. The germline V and J ends were trimmed by 5 bases and 4 bases, with 17 bases remaining between them. The CDR3 is CASSTPRPLRYGYTF. Written as DNA, the CDR3 is TGTGCCAGCAGTACGCCCCGGCCCCTTCGCTATGGCTACACCTTC.

The genes are TRBV28 and TRBJ2-5; D call uncertain. V dropped 2 bases and J dropped 4 bases, with 14 bases sitting between them. The CDR3 is 15 amino acids. Germline values: CDR1 MDHEN, CDR2 SYDVKM. As DNA, the CDR3 is TGTGCCAGCAGTTTAAATAACGAATACGGAGAGACCCAGTACTTC. Protein product: CASSLNNEYGETQYF.

This clonotype occurred many times. The gene calls are TRBV10-3 and TRBJ1-3; TRBD1 might be the D (6 bases). Deletions cut 8 bases from V and 2 bases from J, with 7 bases between. Germline CDR1 is ENHRY and CDR2 is SYGVKD. The CDR3 contains 12 residues. The CDR3 region is CAIEGAGNTIYF. For the CDR3, the DNA is TGTGCCATCGAGGGGGCTGGAAACACCATATATTTT.

The chain carries TRBV23-1 and TRBJ2-7; D is ambiguous. TRBV23-1 is sorted into the ORF group, with uncertain function. This CDR3 spans 12 amino acids. Deletions cut 1 base from V and 5 bases from J, with 6 bases between. CDR3 sequence reads: CASSQWTHEQYF. CDR3 DNA sequence: TGCGCCAGCAGTCAATGGACCCACGAGCAGTACTTC.

This clonotype was picked up a small number of times. V usage is TRBV29-1 and J usage is TRBJ2-5, with D maybe TRBD1 (6 bases). Germline V CDR1 and CDR2: SQVTM, ANQGSEA. This CDR3 has 14 residues. V gave up 2 bases and J gave up 5 bases, with 15 bases separating them. The CDR3 DNA follows: TGCAGCGTTGAATGGGACACCGAGGCCGAGACCCAGTACTTC. Translation: CSVEWDTEAETQYF.

V gene TRBV7-2 combines with J gene TRBJ1-2; D call uncertain. Germline lookup yields CDR1 SGHTA and CDR2 FQGNSA. The CDR3 totals 17 residues. V lost 0 bases, J lost 0 bases, and 14 bases lay in between. Here the CDR3 DNA reads TGTGCCAGCAGCTTAGCGCCGTACGAACTCCCTAACTATGGCTACACCTTC. It encodes CASSLAPYELPNYGYTF. Looking up the rest from reference TRBV7-2 and TRBJ1-2 gives the full variable domain: GAGVSQSPSNKVTEKGKDVELRCDPISGHTALYWYRQSLGQGLEFLIYFQGNSAPDKSGLPSDRFSAERTGGSVSTLTIQRTQQEDSAVYLCASSLAPYELPNYGYTFGSGTRLTVV.

The gene calls are TRBV7-9 and TRBJ1-6, with 11 bases identical to TRBD1. Germline V gene sequence: CDR1 SEHNR, CDR2 FQNEAQ (reference sequence). The CDR3 runs 14 residues. Losses at the gene ends were 3 bases for V and 17 bases for J; bases not matched to a gene: 9. CDR3 nucleotide sequence: TGTGCCAGCAGCTTCGGTCGCCCGGGACAGGGGGTCCACTTT. This sequence encodes CASSFGRPGQGVHF. Full variable domain (remainder filled in from reference TRBV7-9 and TRBJ1-6): DTGVSQNPRHKITKRGQNVTFRCDPISEHNRLYWYRQTLGQGPEFLTYFQNEAQLEKSRLLSDRFSAERPKGSFSTLEIQRTEQGDSAMYLCASSFGRPGQGVHFGNGTRLTVT.

CDR3 loop: CASTRDATLTRQYF. Here the CDR3 DNA reads TGTGCCAGCACCCGGGACGCCACTTTGACGCGGCAGTACTTC. The chain couples TRBV28 to TRBJ2-7; perhaps D is TRBD1 or TRBD2 (5 bases each). The CDR3 has 14 amino acids. CDR1 and CDR2 from the germline V gene are MDHEN and SYDVKM. The V end was cut by 7 bases, the J end by 9 bases, with 22 bases between.

This clonotype appeared a few times. V usage is TRBV6-5 and J usage is TRBJ1-4; D unresolved. Germline-derived CDR1 and CDR2 are MNHEY and SVGAGI. The length of the CDR3 is 15 residues. V was cut by 5 bases and J by 0 bases, with 10 bases left in between. The chain's CDR3 is CASSRTTATNEKLFF. Here the CDR3 DNA reads TGTGCCAGCAGTCGGACCACCGCAACTAATGAAAAACTGTTTTTT.

This clonotype showed up just a few times. The chain links TRBV6-2 or TRBV6-3 to TRBJ2-6; weak D call: TRBD2 (6 bases). This CDR3 has 15 amino acids. The V end lost 8 bases, the J end lost 4 bases, and 15 bases lay between the germline ends. Germline loops: CDR1 MNHEY, CDR2 SVGEGT. CDR3 nucleotide sequence: TGTGCCAGCGAGACCGGGGGTCTCGGGGCCAACGTCCTGACTTTC. It specifies CASETGGLGANVLTF.

V usage is TRBV28 and J usage is TRBJ2-3; D might be TRBD1 or TRBD2, each matching 5 bases. CDR1 is MDHEN, CDR2 SYDVKM, per germline. This CDR3 region has 18 residues. The germline V and J ends were trimmed by 3 bases and 5 bases, with 24 bases remaining between them. CDR3 DNA: TGTGCCAGCAGTTTCCCCATGGGGCAGGGACGTCCGAAAGATACGCAGTATTTT. The encoded protein is CASSFPMGQGRPKDTQYF.

This sequence joins TRBV3-1 and TRBJ1-1, with TRBD1 as a possible D gene (5 bases). Germline values: CDR1 LGHDT, CDR2 YNNKEL (reference sequence). The V and J ends lost 8 bases and 5 bases respectively, with 15 bases between them. CDR3 length equals 13 residues. CDR3 coding DNA: TGTGCCAGCGGACGACAGAGTGGAACTGAAGCTTTCTTT. This sequence encodes CASGRQSGTEAFF. Drawing the rest from reference TRBV3-1 and TRBJ1-1, the complete variable domain is DTAVSQTPKYLVTQMGNDKSIKCEQNLGHDTMYWYKQDSKKFLKIMFSYNNKELIINETVPNRFSPKSPDKAHLNLHINSLELGDSAVYFCASGRQSGTEAFFGQGTRLTVV.

This clonotype has a handful of counts. This chain connects TRBV7-8 to TRBJ2-7, with D unresolved. V lost 5 bases and J lost 2, with 13 bases in between. CDR1 is SGHVS, CDR2 FQNEAQ, per germline. This CDR3 is built from 14 residues. The CDR3 DNA reads TGTGCCAGCAGCGCCCGAGGTGGGCCCTACGAGCAGTACTTC. Protein product: CASSARGGPYEQYF.

This clonotype was seen a few times. The chain employs TRBV7-6 and TRBJ2-7; D tentatively fits TRBD1 or TRBD2 (6 bases each). The germline V gene has CDR1 SGHVS and CDR2 FNYEAQ. The CDR3 length is 13 residues. Trimming removed 1 base at V and 5 bases at J, with 9 bases between. The CDR3 sequence: CASSLGGTNEQYF. DNA of the CDR3: TGTGCCAGCAGCTTAGGCGGGACAAACGAGCAGTACTTC. Full variable domain (missing parts from reference TRBV7-6 and TRBJ2-7): GAGVSQSPRYKVTKRGQDVALRCDPISGHVSLYWYRQALGQGPEFLTYFNYEAQQDKSGLPNDRFSAERPEGSISTLTIQRTEQRDSAMYRCASSLGGTNEQYFGPGTRLTVT.

The CDR3 DNA reads TGTGCCAGCAGTTTAACGGGACTAGTATTCGAGCAGTACTTC. Translation: CASSLTGLVFEQYF. The V call is TRBV27, the J call TRBJ2-7, with 8 bases lining up with TRBD2. With V trimmed by 2 bases and J by 6 bases, 6 bases remained unmatched. Per the germline V gene, CDR1 is MNHEY and CDR2 is SMNVEV (reference sequence). CDR3 size: 14 residues.

V and J are TRBV12-3 or TRBV12-4 and TRBJ1-1, with 7 positions matching TRBD1. This CDR3 has 18 amino acids. V was pared by 5 bases and J by 7 bases, with 22 bases of the junction left unmatched. As DNA, the CDR3 is TGTGCCAGCAGTACTTATAAGGGGGCGAGGGTTCGCCGGGGTGAAGCTTTCTTT. It specifies CASSTYKGARVRRGEAFF.